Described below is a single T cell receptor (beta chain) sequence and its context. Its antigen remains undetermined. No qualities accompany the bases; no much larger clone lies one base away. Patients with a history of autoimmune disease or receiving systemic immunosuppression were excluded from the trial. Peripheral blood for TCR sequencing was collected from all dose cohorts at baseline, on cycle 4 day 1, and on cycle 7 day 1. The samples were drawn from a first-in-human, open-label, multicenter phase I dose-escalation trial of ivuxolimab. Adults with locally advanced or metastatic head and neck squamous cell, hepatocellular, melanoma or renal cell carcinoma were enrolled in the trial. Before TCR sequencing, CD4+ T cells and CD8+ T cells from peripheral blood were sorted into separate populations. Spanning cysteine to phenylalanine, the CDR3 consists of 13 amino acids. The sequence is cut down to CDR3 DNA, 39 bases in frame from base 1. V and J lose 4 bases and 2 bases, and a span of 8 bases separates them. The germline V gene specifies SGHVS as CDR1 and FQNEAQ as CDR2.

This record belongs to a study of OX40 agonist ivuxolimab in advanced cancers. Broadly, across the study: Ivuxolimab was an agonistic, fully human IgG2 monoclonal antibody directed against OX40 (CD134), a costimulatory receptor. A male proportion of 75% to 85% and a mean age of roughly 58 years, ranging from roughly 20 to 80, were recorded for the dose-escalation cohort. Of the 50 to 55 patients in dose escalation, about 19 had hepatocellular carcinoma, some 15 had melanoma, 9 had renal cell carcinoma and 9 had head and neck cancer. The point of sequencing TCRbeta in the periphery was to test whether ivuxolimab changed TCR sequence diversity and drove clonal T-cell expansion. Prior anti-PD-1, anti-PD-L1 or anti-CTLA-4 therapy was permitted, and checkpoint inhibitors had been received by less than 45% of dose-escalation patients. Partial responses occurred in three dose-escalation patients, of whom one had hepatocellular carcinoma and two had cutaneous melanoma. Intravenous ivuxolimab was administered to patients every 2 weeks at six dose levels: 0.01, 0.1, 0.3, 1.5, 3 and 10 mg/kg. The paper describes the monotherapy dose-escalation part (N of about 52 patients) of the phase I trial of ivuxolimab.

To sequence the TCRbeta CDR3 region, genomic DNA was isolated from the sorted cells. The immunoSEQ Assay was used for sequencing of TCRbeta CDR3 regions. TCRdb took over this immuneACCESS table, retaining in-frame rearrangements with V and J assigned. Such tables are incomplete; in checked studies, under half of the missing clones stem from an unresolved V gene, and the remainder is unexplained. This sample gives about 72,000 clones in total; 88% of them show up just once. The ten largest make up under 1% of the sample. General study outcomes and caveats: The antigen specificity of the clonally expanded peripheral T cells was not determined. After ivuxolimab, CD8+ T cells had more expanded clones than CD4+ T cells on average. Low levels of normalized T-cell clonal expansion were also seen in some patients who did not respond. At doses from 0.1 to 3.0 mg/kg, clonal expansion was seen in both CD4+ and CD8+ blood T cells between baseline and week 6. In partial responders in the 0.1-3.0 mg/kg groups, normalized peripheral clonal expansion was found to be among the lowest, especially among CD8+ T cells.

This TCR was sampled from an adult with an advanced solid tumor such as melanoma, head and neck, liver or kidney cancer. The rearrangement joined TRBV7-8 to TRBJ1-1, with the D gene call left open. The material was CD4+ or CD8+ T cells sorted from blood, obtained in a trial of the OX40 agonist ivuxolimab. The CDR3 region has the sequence CASSSGINTEAFF. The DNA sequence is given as TGTGCCAGCAGCTCGGGGATAAACACTGAAGCTTTCTTT.